The 29 T cell receptor beta chains given below trace back to one sample, sequenced in a study of CD8 T cells in ankylosing spondylitis. General study results and limits: A TCR beta motif of roughly 8 highly homologous variants appeared characteristic of ankylosing spondylitis blood.

Their target antigens are unknown. TCRdb redid the calling of the 5' RACE reads with MiXCR, one entry per CDR3 protein. The sample consists of under 950,000 distinct CDR3 sequences, 15% to 20% of them appearing once. Sample: blood, either unsorted or a sorted T cell fraction (not recorded which). The receptors originated from a male donor with ankylosing spondylitis.

This clonotype was seen many times. The V and J genes are TRBV12-3 or TRBV12-4 and TRBJ2-2, with D possibly called TRBD1 or TRBD2 (5 bases each). The CDR3 runs to 14 residues. V gave up 5 bases and J gave up 6 bases, with 13 bases separating them. The DNA for the CDR3 is TGTGCCAGCAGTATGGGGGTGGGGCCCGGGGAGCTGTTTTTT. This encodes CASSMGVGPGELFF.

This clonotype was counted between two and nine times. This chain uses TRBV18 with TRBJ2-1; 9 bases are a match to TRBD2. Trimming took 4 bases from V and 0 from J; bases not matched to a gene: 4. The CDR3 contains 16 residues. Germline loops: CDR1 KGHSH, CDR2 LQKENI. The CDR3 sequence is CASSLNSGSSYNEQFF. Written as DNA, the CDR3 is TGTGCCAGCTCACTTAATAGCGGGAGCTCCTACAATGAGCAGTTCTTC.

The chain has TRBV3-1 and TRBJ2-3, with D tentatively TRBD2 (5 bases). Per germline, CDR1 LGHDT and CDR2 YNNKEL (reference sequence). The CDR3 is made up of 15 amino acids. The V end was cut by 0 bases, the J end by 8 bases, with 15 bases between. CDR3 DNA sequence: TGTGCCAGCAGCCAAGATGCGAGGGTGCTCGGTACGCAGTATTTT. Encoded protein: CASSQDARVLGTQYF.

This clonotype has just one count. The V call is TRBV4-1, the J call TRBJ2-2; D ambiguous. The CDR3 covers 16 residues. The germline V and J ends were trimmed by 0 bases and 6 bases, with 14 bases remaining between them. CDR1 and CDR2 from the germline V gene are MGHRA and YSYEKL. In nucleotides, the CDR3 is TGCGCCAGCAGCCAAGAGGGTGGGGAATCTGCCGGGGAGCTGTTTTTT. Its translation is CASSQEGGESAGELFF.

This clonotype was detected ten times or more. J is TRBJ2-1 and V is TRBV3-1; tentative D call: TRBD2 (6 bases). The CDR3 is 14 residues long. Trimming cost V 3 bases and J 12 bases, with 18 bases left between them. CDR1 is LGHDT and CDR2 is YNNKEL in the germline V gene (reference sequence). The CDR3 loop reads CASSQGTPAKVQFF. The CDR3 nucleotides read TGTGCCAGCAGCCAGGGGACTCCGGCTAAGGTGCAGTTCTTC.

The chain has TRBV5-1 and TRBJ2-7; D possibly corresponds to TRBD1 (5 bases). Germline CDR1 and CDR2: SGHRS and YFSETQ. The V end was cut by 1 base, the J end by 6 bases, with 14 bases between. The CDR3 loop spans 14 amino acids. The CDR3 coding sequence is TGCGCCAGCAGCTTGATCTCGGCAGGGATCGAGCAGTACTTC. Residues: CASSLISAGIEQYF.

The rearrangement joins TRBV5-1 to TRBJ2-3; D uncertain. The germline gives CDR1 SGHRS, CDR2 YFSETQ. V shed 2 bases and J shed 5 bases, with 6 bases lying between them. The CDR3 runs to 12 residues. CDR3 sequence: CASSFLLDTQYF. CDR3 DNA: TGCGCCAGCAGCTTCCTCCTAGATACGCAGTATTTT. The variable domain in full, with the rest retrieved from reference TRBV5-1 and TRBJ2-3, is KAGVTQTPRYLIKTRGQQVTLSCSPISGHRSVSWYQQTPGQGLQFLFEYFSETQRNKGNFPGRFSGRQFSNSRSEMNVSTLELGDSALYLCASSFLLDTQYFGPGTRLTVL.

This chain uses TRBV6-5 with TRBJ2-1, with TRBD2 matching over 7 bases. This CDR3 is built from 16 residues. V trimming: 3 bases; J trimming: 2 bases; junction bases outside the gene matches: 7. Germline V gene lookup returns CDR1 MNHEY and CDR2 SVGAGI. As DNA, the CDR3 is TGTGCCAGCAGTTATAGGAGCGGGAACCCCTACAATGAGCAGTTCTTC. Protein sequence: CASSYRSGNPYNEQFF.

The rearrangement joins TRBV20-1 to TRBJ2-3; D is possibly TRBD1 (6 bases). CDR3 length: 13 amino acids. CDR1 and CDR2 from the germline V gene are DFQATT and SNEGSKA (reference sequence). V shed 5 bases and J shed 2 bases, with 11 bases lying between them. For the CDR3, the DNA is TGCAGTGCTTTTGGACAGACCACAGATACGCAGTATTTT. As protein: CSAFGQTTDTQYF.

The sample holds a few counts of this clonotype. This sequence joins TRBV5-1 and TRBJ2-7; 11 bases agree with TRBD2. The trim removed 0 bases at V and 2 bases at J, leaving 4 bases unmatched. The CDR3 spans 16 residues. Germline lookup yields CDR1 SGHRS and CDR2 YFSETQ. The CDR3 reads CASSLDPSGGTYEQYF. The CDR3 region has the DNA TGCGCCAGCAGCTTGGATCCTAGCGGGGGGACCTACGAGCAGTACTTC.

This clonotype was recorded at least ten times. The chain has TRBV5-4 and TRBJ2-1, with unresolved D. The CDR3 totals 13 residues. Trimming removed 0 bases from V and 4 bases from J, with 5 bases in between. Germline loops: CDR1 SGHNT, CDR2 YYREEE (reference sequence). CDR3 nucleotides: TGTGCCAGCAGCTTGGCCAGGTACAATGAGCAGTTCTTC. Its protein product is CASSLARYNEQFF.

A few counts support this clonotype. CDR3 coding DNA: TGTGCCAGCACGCCCTATGGCTCTGGGGCCAACGTCCTGACTTTC. It encodes CASTPYGSGANVLTF. The chain recombines TRBV9 with TRBJ2-6; no clear D gene. The germline V gene has CDR1 SGDLS and CDR2 YYNGEE. The V end lost 6 bases, the J end lost 0 bases, and 10 bases lay between the germline ends. The CDR3 spans 15 residues.

This clonotype appeared once. The chain uses TRBV5-4 and TRBJ2-1; D perhaps matches TRBD2 (6 bases). Looked up from germline, CDR1 is SGHNT and CDR2 is YYREEE (reference sequence). Deletions cut 2 bases from V and 6 bases from J, with 9 bases between. The CDR3 runs 13 residues. The CDR3 DNA sequence: TGTGCCAGCAGCTTTATCGGGGGCAATGAGCAGTTCTTC. It specifies CASSFIGGNEQFF.

This clonotype was counted between two and nine times. The V and J genes are TRBV5-5 and TRBJ2-2; 9 bases fit TRBD1. The CDR3 covers 15 residues. Trimming removed 5 bases from V and 6 bases from J; junction bases left unmatched: 8. Germline V lookup: CDR1 SGHKS, CDR2 YYEKEE (reference sequence). CDR3 nucleotide sequence: TGTGCCAGCAGTAGATGGACAGGGGACGCCGGGGAGCTGTTTTTT. Translating gives CASSRWTGDAGELFF.

This clonotype appeared a few times. The chain combines TRBV5-1 with TRBJ1-1, with unresolved D. CDR3 length equals 13 residues. Germline-derived CDR1 and CDR2 are SGHRS and YFSETQ. V lost 1 base and J 4 bases, leaving 8 bases between the germline ends. In DNA, the CDR3 is TGCGCCAGCAGCTTGTGGGCAGCCACTGAAGCTTTCTTT. Residues: CASSLWAATEAFF.

This clonotype was recorded a few times. V usage is TRBV5-1 and J usage is TRBJ2-3, with a possible D match to TRBD2 (6 bases). The V and J ends lost 0 bases and 8 bases respectively, with 7 bases between them. Looked up from germline, CDR1 is SGHRS and CDR2 is YFSETQ. CDR3 length: 12 residues. CDR3 sequence reads: CASSLEGGTQYF. The CDR3 nucleotides are TGCGCCAGCAGCTTGGAGGGAGGTACGCAGTATTTT.

This clonotype was recorded a few times. The chain joins TRBV12-3 or TRBV12-4 to TRBJ1-1; D ambiguous. This CDR3 is built from 15 residues. V was trimmed by 5 bases and J by 1 base, leaving 14 bases between them. The CDR3 protein is CASSPGWAGNTEAFF. CDR3 nucleotide sequence: TGTGCCAGCAGTCCGGGGTGGGCTGGGAACACTGAAGCTTTCTTT.

The table lists this clonotype with a few counts. V and J are TRBV6-2 or TRBV6-3 and TRBJ2-6; D is perhaps TRBD1 or TRBD2 (5 bases each). The CDR3 totals 19 residues. V lost 2 bases and J lost 0, with 17 bases in between. Germline CDR1 MNHEY, CDR2 SVGEGT. The DNA of the CDR3 is TGTGCCAGCAGTTACCCCCTTGGGGGTAGGTACTCTGGGGCCAACGTCCTGACTTTC. It is translated as CASSYPLGGRYSGANVLTF.

CDR3 region: CSARDRDTSYGYTF. In nucleotides, the CDR3 is TGCAGTGCTAGAGATAGGGACACATCCTATGGCTACACCTTC. The chain recombines TRBV20-1 with TRBJ1-2; perhaps TRBD1 as D (6 bases). The V end lost 0 bases, the J end lost 4 bases, and 12 bases lay between the germline ends. The CDR3 length is 14 residues. Germline CDR1 DFQATT, CDR2 SNEGSKA (reference sequence).

This clonotype has more than one count but fewer than ten. This chain connects TRBV2 to TRBJ1-1, with 9 bases lining up with TRBD1. Trimming cost V 5 bases and J 1 base; bases outside gene matches: 2. This CDR3 spans 14 amino acids. The germline CDR1 and CDR2 sequences are SNHLY and FYNNEI. DNA of the CDR3: TGTGCCAGCAGTAAACAGGGGGCGAACACTGAAGCTTTCTTT. Amino acids: CASSKQGANTEAFF.

The J gene is TRBJ2-7, the V gene TRBV12-3 or TRBV12-4; TRBD1 matches at 7 bases. The CDR3 loop spans 13 amino acids. V dropped 6 bases and J dropped 6; count of bases not matched to a gene: 8. CDR3 protein: CASSQGQYTEQYF. The CDR3 DNA reads as TGTGCCAGCAGCCAGGGACAGTATACCGAGCAGTACTTC.

The chain employs TRBV29-1 and TRBJ1-1, with 8 bases fitting TRBD1. J gave up 4 bases and V 6 bases, and 4 bases lay outside the gene matches. Germline V gene data show CDR1 as SQVTM and CDR2 as ANQGSEA. The CDR3 extends over 12 amino acids. The CDR3 loop reads CSVVTGGTEAFF. DNA for the CDR3: TGCAGCGTCGTTACAGGGGGCACTGAAGCTTTCTTT.

J is TRBJ2-2 and V is TRBV20-1; D ambiguous. Germline CDR1 is DFQATT and CDR2 is SNEGSKA (reference sequence). There are 14 residues in the CDR3. V shed 0 bases and J shed 2 bases, with 7 bases lying between them. CDR3 residues: CSARETTNTGELFF. The CDR3 DNA reads TGCAGTGCTAGAGAAACTACTAACACCGGGGAGCTGTTTTTT.

The chain couples TRBV20-1 to TRBJ1-4; a weak D match, TRBD1 (6 bases). Per the germline V gene, CDR1 is DFQATT and CDR2 is SNEGSKA (reference sequence). The V and J ends lost 6 bases and 4 bases respectively, with 18 bases between them. The CDR3 covers 15 residues. The CDR3: CSASPIGQLNEKLFF. The DNA for the CDR3 is TGCAGTGCCAGCCCCATTGGACAGCTTAATGAAAAACTGTTTTTT.

The chain recombines TRBV20-1 with TRBJ1-6, with TRBD1 identical over 7 bases. With 6 bases clipped from V and 4 bases from J, the junction kept 6 bases outside the gene matches. The germline CDR1 and CDR2 sequences are DFQATT and SNEGSKA (reference sequence). This CDR3 has 14 residues. The CDR3 bases are TGCAGTGCCCGGAAACAGGGGTATAATTCACCCCTCCACTTT. Translation: CSARKQGYNSPLHF.

This clonotype occurred a few times. The chain is built from TRBV28 and TRBJ2-3, with a weak D call TRBD2 (5 bases). CDR3 size: 16 residues. V dropped 2 bases and J dropped 1 base, with 13 bases sitting between them. Germline V gives CDR1 MDHEN, CDR2 SYDVKM. The CDR3 spells CASSLNDGGRTDTQYF. The CDR3 coding sequence is TGTGCCAGCAGTTTAAACGACGGCGGGCGCACAGATACGCAGTATTTT.

The rearrangement joins TRBV20-1 to TRBJ1-1; no clear D gene. The V end lost 3 bases, the J end lost 1 base, and 12 bases lay between the germline ends. Germline assignment: CDR1 DFQATT and CDR2 SNEGSKA (reference sequence). The length of the CDR3 is 14 residues. CDR3 DNA: TGCAGTGCTAGGACGGAAATGGGGAACACTGAAGCTTTCTTT. Residues: CSARTEMGNTEAFF.

V usage is TRBV3-1 and J usage is TRBJ2-1, with D possibly being TRBD1 (7 bases). This CDR3 comprises 19 residues. CDR1 is LGHDT, CDR2 YNNKEL, per germline (reference sequence). V lost 0 bases to trimming and J lost 3 bases, with 21 bases between them. This CDR3 reads CASSQDGPDRHGGYNEQFF. CDR3 bases: TGTGCCAGCAGCCAAGATGGTCCGGACAGGCACGGGGGCTACAATGAGCAGTTCTTC.

V gene TRBV18 combines with J gene TRBJ2-7; TRBD1 aligns across 8 bases. V shed 3 bases and J 3 bases; nucleotides not matched to a gene: 7. The CDR3 has 15 amino acids. Germline-derived CDR1 and CDR2 are KGHSH and LQKENI. The CDR3 protein is CASSPGQGEHYEQYF. In DNA form, the CDR3 reads TGTGCCAGCTCACCCGGACAGGGTGAGCACTACGAGCAGTACTTC.